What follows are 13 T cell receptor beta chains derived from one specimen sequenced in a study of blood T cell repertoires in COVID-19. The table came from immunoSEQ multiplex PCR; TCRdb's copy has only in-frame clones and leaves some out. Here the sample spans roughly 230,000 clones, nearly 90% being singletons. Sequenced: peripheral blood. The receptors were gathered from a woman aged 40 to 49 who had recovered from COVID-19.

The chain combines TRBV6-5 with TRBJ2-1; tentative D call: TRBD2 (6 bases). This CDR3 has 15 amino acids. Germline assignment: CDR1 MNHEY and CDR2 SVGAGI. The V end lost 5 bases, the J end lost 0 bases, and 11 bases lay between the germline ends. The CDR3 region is CASSRGENSYNEQFF. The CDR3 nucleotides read TGTGCCAGCAGTCGCGGGGAAAACTCCTACAATGAGCAGTTCTTC.

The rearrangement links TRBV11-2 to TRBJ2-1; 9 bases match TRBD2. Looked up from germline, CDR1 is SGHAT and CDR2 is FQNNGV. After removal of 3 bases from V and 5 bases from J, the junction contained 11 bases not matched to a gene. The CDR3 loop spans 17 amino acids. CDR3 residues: CASSLSPFAGGHNEQFF. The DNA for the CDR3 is TGTGCCAGCAGCTTGTCCCCCTTTGCGGGGGGGCACAATGAGCAGTTCTTC.

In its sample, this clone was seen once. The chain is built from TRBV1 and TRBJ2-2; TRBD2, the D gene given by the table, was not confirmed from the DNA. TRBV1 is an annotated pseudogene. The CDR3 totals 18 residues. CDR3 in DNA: TGCACCAGCAGCCAAGAGACTCGACTAGTAGATAACACCGGGGAGCTGTTTTTT. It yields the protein CTSSQETRLVDNTGELFF.

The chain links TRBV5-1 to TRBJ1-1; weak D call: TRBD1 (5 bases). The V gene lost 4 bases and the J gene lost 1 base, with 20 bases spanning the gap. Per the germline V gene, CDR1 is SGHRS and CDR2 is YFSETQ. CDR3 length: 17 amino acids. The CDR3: CASSLGLTVPGNTEAFF. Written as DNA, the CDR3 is TGCGCCAGCAGCCTAGGATTGACAGTCCCAGGGAACACTGAAGCTTTCTTT.

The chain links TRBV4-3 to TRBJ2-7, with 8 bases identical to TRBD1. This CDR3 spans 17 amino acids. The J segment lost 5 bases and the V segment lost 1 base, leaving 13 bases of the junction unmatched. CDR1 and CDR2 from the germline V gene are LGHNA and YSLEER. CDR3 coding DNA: TGCGCCAGCAGCCAAGCGACAGGGGAGAAAGTAAGCCACGAGCAGTACGTC. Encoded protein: CASSQATGEKVSHEQYV.

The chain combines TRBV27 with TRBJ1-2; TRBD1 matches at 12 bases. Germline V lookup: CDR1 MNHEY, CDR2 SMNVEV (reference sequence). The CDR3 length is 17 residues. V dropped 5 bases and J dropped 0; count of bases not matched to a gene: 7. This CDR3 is CASSPGTGGASNYGYTF. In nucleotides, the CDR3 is TGTGCCAGCAGTCCCGGGACAGGGGGCGCCTCTAACTATGGCTACACCTTC.

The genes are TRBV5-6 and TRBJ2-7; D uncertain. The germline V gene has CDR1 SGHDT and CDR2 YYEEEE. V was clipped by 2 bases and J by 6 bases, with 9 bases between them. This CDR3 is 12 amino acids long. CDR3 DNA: TGTGCCAGCAGCTTCTCCTCGGGCGAGCAGTACGTC. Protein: CASSFSSGEQYV.

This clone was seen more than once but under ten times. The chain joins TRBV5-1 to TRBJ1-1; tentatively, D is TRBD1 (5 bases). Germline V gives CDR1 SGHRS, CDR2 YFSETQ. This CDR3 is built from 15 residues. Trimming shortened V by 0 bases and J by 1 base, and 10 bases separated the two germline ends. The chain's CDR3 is CASSLAWQGNTEAFF. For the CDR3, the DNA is TGCGCCAGCAGCTTGGCTTGGCAGGGGAACACTGAAGCTTTCTTT. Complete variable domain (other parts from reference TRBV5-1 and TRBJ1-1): KAGVTQTPRYLIKTRGQQVTLSCSPISGHRSVSWYQQTPGQGLQFLFEYFSETQRNKGNFPGRFSGRQFSNSRSEMNVSTLELGDSALYLCASSLAWQGNTEAFFGQGTRLTVV.

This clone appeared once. For the CDR3, the DNA is TGCGCCAGCAGCTCGTCGACCCCCAGGGGCGACGAGCAGTACTTC. It specifies CASSSSTPRGDEQYF. This sequence joins TRBV5-1 and TRBJ2-7; maybe TRBD1 (6 bases). This CDR3 region has 15 residues. In germline, CDR1 is SGHRS, CDR2 YFSETQ. V lost 3 bases, J lost 5 bases, and 18 bases lay in between.

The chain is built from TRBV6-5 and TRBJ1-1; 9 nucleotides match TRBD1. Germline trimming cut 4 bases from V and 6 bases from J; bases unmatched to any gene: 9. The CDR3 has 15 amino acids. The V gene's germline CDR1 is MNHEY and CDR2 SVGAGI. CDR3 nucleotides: TGTGCCAGCAGTTCCGGGACAGGGAGGATCGCTGAAGCTTTCTTT. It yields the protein CASSSGTGRIAEAFF.

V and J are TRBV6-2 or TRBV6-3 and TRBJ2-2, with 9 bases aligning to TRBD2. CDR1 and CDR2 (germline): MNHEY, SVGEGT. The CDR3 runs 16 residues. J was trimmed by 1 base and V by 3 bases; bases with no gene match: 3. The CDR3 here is CASSYRSGRNTGELFF. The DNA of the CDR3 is TGTGCCAGCAGTTATCGTAGCGGGAGGAACACCGGGGAGCTGTTTTTT.

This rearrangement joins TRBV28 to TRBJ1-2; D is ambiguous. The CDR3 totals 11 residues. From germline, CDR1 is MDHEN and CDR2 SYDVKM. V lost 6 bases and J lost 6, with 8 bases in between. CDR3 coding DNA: TGTGCCAGCAGCCTCACACATGGCTACACCTTC. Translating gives CASSLTHGYTF.

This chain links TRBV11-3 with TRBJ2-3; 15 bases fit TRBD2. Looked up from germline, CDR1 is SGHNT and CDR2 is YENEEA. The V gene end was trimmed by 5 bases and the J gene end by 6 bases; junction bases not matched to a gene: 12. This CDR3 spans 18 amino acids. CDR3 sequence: CASSTRTSGGALQDTQYF. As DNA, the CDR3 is TGTGCCAGCAGCACGAGGACTAGCGGGGGGGCATTGCAGGATACGCAGTATTTT.